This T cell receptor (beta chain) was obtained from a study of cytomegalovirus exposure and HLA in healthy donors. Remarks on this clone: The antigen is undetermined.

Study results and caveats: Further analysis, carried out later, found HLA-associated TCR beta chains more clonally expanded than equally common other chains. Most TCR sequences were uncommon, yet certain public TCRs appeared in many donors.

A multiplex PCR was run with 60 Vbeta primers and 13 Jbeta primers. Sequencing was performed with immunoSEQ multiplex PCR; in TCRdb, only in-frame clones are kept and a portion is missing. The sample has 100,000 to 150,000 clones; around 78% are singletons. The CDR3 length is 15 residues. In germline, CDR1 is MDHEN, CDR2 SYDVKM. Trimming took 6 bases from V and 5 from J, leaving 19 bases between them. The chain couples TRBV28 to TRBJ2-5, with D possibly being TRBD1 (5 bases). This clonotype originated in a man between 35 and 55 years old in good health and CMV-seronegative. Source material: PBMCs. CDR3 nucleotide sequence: TGTGCCAGCAGCCCAATAGGGGCCCCGGAGGAGACCCAGTACTTC. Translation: CASSPIGAPEETQYF.